This T cell receptor (beta chain) was sequenced for a study of beta chain features in type 1 diabetes. Trimming stripped 1 base from V and 4 bases from J, with 13 bases between. The CDR3 runs 16 residues. From germline, CDR1 is SEHNR and CDR2 FQNEAQ (reference sequence). This clone was seen only a few times. cDNA synthesis used the whole RNA isolate, giving expressed TCRB sequences. Sequencing of naive, central memory and regulatory T cell samples gave an average of roughly 3.5 million reads. Some clones are missing from TCRdb's copy, which holds only in-frame ones; the method was immunoSEQ multiplex PCR. The sample consists of about 900,000 clones, about a sixth of them appearing once.

Sequencing input: naive CD4+ T cells from blood. The chain recombines TRBV7-9 with TRBJ2-2; D is perhaps TRBD2 (5 bases). This clonotype originated in a woman in her late teens or twenties in good health. CDR3 sequence (DNA): TGTGCCAGCAGCTTAGTGCCCTTAAGCGGCACCGGGGAGCTGTTTTTT. Translated: CASSLVPLSGTGELFF.